These 2 T cell receptor beta chains originate from one sample sequenced in a study of T cell responses to AZD1222 COVID-19 vaccine. Clones were read by immunoSEQ multiplex PCR, and TCRdb kept only the in-frame ones, dropping some. The repertoire consists of some 130,000 clones, with approximately 90% occurring once and the leading ten covering around 7%. The sample consisted of peripheral blood, taken on day 0 of AZD1222 vaccination. These receptors were taken from an adult in good health.

This clone has just one count. The chain is built from TRBV24-1 and TRBJ2-2; 8 bases are shared with TRBD1. Germline V lookup: CDR1 KGHDR, CDR2 SFDVKD. V lost 9 bases to trimming and J lost 4 bases; unmatched junction nucleotides: 3. The CDR3 spans 13 residues. The CDR3 loop reads CATGTGITGELFF. CDR3 in DNA: TGTGCCACCGGGACAGGAATCACCGGGGAGCTGTTTTTT.

The V call is TRBV18, the J call TRBJ1-4; possibly TRBD1 for D (5 bases). The V end lost 4 bases, the J end lost 12 bases, and 15 bases lay between the germline ends. The V gene's germline CDR1 is KGHSH and CDR2 LQKENI. The CDR3 length is 13 residues. The CDR3 here is CASSRATEGQLFF. CDR3 coding DNA: TGTGCCAGCTCACGTGCGACAGAAGGTCAACTGTTTTTT.